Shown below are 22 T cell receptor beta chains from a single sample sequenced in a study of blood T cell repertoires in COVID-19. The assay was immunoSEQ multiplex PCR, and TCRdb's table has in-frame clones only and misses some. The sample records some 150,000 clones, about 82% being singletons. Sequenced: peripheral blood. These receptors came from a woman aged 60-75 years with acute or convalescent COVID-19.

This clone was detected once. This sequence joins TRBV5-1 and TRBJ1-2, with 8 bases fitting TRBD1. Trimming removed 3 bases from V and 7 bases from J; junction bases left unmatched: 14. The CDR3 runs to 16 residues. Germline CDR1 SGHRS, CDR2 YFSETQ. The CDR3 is CASSSYPGQGELGYTF. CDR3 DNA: TGCGCCAGCAGCTCCTATCCCGGACAGGGCGAACTTGGCTACACCTTC.

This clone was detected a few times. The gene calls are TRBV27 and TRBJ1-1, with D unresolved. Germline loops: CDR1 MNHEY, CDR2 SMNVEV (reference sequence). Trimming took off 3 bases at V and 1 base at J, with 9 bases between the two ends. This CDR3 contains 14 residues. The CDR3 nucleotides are TGTGCCAGCAGTTTCCTCGGGGAGAACACTGAAGCTTTCTTT. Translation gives CASSFLGENTEAFF.

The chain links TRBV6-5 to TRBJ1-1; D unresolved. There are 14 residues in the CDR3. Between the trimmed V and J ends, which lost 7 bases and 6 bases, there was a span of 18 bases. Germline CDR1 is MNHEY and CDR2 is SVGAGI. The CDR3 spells CASNRGRAWAEAFF. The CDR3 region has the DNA TGTGCCAGCAACCGGGGTAGGGCCTGGGCTGAAGCTTTCTTT.

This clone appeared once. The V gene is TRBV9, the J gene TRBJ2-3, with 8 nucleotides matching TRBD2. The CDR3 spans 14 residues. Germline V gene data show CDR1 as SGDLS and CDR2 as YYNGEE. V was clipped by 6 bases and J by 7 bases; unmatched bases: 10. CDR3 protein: CASNSAGGRNTQYF. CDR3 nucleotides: TGTGCCAGCAATTCGGCGGGGGGAAGGAATACGCAGTATTTT.

CDR3 amino acids: CASSRPSGYEQYF. The CDR3 DNA is TGTGCCAGCAGCCGCCCTTCGGGCTACGAGCAGTACTTC. The chain carries TRBV6-5 and TRBJ2-7; D ambiguous. Trimming cost V 6 bases and J 3 bases, with 12 bases left between them. There are 13 residues in the CDR3. Germline lookup yields CDR1 MNHEY and CDR2 SVGAGI.

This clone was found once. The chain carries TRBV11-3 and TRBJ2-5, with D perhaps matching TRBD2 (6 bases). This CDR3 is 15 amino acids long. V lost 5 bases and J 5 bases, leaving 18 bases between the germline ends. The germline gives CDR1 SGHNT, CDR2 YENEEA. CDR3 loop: CASSPLGGGPETQYF. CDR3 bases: TGTGCCAGCAGCCCCCTGGGGGGTGGACCGGAGACCCAGTACTTC.

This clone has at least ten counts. In nucleotides, the CDR3 is TGTGCCACCAGTGACACCGGGACAGGGACAGATACGCAGTATTTT. This translates into CATSDTGTGTDTQYF. The chain is built from TRBV24-1 and TRBJ2-3; 9 bases align to TRBD1. The V gene end was trimmed by 4 bases and the J gene end by 3 bases; junction bases not matched to a gene: 4. Germline-derived CDR1 and CDR2 are KGHDR and SFDVKD. This CDR3 contains 15 residues.

Here the CDR3 DNA reads TGTGCCAGCAAAGAGGAGGGAAGAGCCGAGCAGTACTTC. Translation: CASKEEGRAEQYF. The chain recombines TRBV28 with TRBJ2-7, with TRBD2 as a possible D gene (6 bases). V lost 7 bases, J lost 6 bases, and 16 bases lay in between. The germline V gene has CDR1 MDHEN and CDR2 SYDVKM. The CDR3 is made up of 13 amino acids.

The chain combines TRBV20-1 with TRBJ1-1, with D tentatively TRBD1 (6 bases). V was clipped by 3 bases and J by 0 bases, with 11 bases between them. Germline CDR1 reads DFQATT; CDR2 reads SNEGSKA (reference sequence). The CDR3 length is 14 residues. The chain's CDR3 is CSASRGAMNTEAFF. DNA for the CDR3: TGCAGTGCTAGTCGGGGGGCTATGAACACTGAAGCTTTCTTT.

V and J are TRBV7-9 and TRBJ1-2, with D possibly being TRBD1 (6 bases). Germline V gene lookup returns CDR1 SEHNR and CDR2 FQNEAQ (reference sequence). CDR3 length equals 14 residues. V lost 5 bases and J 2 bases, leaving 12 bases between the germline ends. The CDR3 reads CASSHLTGNYGYTF. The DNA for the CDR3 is TGTGCCAGCAGCCACCTGACAGGCAACTATGGCTACACCTTC. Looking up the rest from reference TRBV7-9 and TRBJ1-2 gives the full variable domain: DTGVSQNPRHKITKRGQNVTFRCDPISEHNRLYWYRQTLGQGPEFLTYFQNEAQLEKSRLLSDRFSAERPKGSFSTLEIQRTEQGDSAMYLCASSHLTGNYGYTFGSGTRLTVV.

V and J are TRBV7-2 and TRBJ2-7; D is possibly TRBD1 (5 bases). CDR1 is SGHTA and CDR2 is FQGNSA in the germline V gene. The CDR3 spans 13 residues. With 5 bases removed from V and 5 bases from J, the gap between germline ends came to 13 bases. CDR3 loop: CASSRQGVDEQYF. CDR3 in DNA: TGTGCCAGCAGCCGCCAGGGCGTCGACGAGCAGTACTTC.

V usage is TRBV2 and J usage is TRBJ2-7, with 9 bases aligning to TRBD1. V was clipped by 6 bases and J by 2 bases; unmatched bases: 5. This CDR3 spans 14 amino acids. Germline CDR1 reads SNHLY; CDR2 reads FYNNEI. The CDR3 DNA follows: TGTGCCAGCAGGCGACAGGGGGGTACCTACGAGCAGTACTTC. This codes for CASRRQGGTYEQYF.

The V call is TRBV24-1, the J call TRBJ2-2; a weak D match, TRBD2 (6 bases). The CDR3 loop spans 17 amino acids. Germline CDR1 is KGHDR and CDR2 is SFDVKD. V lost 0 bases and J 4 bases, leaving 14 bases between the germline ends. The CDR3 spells CATSDLHAGQSTGELFF. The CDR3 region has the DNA TGTGCCACCAGTGATTTGCACGCGGGGCAGAGCACCGGGGAGCTGTTTTTT.

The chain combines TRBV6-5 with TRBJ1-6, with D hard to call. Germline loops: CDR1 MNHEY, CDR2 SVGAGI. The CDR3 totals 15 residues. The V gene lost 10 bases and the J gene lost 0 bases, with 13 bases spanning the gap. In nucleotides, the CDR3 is TGTGCCATCAAATCCTTTAGCTCCTATAATTCACCCCTCCACTTT. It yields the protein CAIKSFSSYNSPLHF.

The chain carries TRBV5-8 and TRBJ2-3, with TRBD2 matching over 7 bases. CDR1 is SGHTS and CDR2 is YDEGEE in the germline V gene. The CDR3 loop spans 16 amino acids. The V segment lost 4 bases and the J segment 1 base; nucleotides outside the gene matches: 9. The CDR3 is CASSPGRGSGTDTQYF. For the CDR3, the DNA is TGTGCCAGCAGCCCGGGGAGGGGTTCGGGCACAGATACGCAGTATTTT.

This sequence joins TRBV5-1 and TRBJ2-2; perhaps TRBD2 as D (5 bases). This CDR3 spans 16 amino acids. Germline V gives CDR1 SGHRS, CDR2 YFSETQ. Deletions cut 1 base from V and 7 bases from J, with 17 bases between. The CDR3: CASSLTQDLTIGELFF. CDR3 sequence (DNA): TGCGCCAGCAGCTTGACCCAGGACTTGACCATCGGGGAGCTGTTTTTT.

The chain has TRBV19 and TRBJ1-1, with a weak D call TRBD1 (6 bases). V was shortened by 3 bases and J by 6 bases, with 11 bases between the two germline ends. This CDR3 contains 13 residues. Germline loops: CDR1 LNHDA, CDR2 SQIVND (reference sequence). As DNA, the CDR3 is TGTGCCAGTAGTATCTACGGACAGTCTGAAGCTTTCTTT. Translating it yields CASSIYGQSEAFF.

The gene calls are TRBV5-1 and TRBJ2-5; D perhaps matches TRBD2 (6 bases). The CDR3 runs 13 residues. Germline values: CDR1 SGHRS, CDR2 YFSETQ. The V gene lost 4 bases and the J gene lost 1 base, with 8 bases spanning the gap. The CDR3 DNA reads TGCGCCAGCAGCGGCGGGGCCCAAGAGACCCAGTACTTC. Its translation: CASSGGAQETQYF.

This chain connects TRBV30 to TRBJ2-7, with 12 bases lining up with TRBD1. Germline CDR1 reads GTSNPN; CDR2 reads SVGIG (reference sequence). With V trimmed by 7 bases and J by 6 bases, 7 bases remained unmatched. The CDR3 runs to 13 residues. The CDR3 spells CAFTRDRGPEQYF. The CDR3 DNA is TGTGCCTTCACTAGGGACAGGGGGCCCGAGCAGTACTTC.

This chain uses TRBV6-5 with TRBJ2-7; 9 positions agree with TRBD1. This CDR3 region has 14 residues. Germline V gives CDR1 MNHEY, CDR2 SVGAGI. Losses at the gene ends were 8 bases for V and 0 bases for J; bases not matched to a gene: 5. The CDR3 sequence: CASPRQGGSYEQYF. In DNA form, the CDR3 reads TGTGCCAGCCCTAGACAGGGGGGCTCCTACGAGCAGTACTTC.

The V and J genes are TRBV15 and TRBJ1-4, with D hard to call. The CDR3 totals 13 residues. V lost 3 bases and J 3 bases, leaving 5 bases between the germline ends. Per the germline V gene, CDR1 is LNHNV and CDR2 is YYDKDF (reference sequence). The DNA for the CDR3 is TGTGCCACCAGCAGGGCAGCTAATGAAAAACTGTTTTTT. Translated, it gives CATSRAANEKLFF. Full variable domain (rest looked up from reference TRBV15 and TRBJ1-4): DAMVIQNPRYQVTQFGKPVTLSCSQTLNHNVMYWYQQKSSQAPKLLFHYYDKDFNNEADTPDNFQSRRPNTSFCFLDIRSPGLGDTAMYLCATSRAANEKLFFGSGTQLSVL.

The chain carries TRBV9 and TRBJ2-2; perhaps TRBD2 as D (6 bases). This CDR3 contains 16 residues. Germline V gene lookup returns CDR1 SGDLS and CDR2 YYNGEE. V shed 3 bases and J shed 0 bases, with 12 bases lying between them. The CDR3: CASSDHLAANTGELFF. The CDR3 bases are TGTGCCAGCAGCGACCACTTAGCGGCGAACACCGGGGAGCTGTTTTTT.